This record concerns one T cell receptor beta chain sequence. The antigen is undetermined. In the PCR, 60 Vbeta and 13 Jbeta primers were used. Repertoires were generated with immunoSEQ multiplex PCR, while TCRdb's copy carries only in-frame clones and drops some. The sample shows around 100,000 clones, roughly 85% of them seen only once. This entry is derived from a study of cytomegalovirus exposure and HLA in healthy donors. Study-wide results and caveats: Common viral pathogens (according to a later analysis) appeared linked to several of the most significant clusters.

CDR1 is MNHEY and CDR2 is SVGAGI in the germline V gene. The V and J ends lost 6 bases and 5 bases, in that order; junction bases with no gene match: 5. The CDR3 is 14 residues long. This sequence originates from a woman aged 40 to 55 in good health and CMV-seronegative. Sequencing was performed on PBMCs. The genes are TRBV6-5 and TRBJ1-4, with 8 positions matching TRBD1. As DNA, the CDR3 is TGTGCCAGCAGGATGACAGGGGAGAATGAAAAACTGTTTTTT. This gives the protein CASRMTGENEKLFF.